Sequencing of this T cell receptor beta chain was carried out in a study of T cell repertoires in cytomegalovirus infection. This clonotype was recorded once. Trimming shortened V by 6 bases and J by 0 bases, and 17 bases separated the two germline ends. The germline gives CDR1 SGHAT, CDR2 FQNNGV. The CDR3 has 16 residues. TCRdb re-called the reads with MiXCR, one entry per CDR3 protein. The table shows 97,000 or so distinct CDR3 sequences, with 15% to 20% occurring only once. The sequenced sample was PBMCs. The sequence was obtained from a human donor in good health (CMV status not recorded). Some clones in this sample may be carry-over from other donors' samples. V gene TRBV11-2 combines with J gene TRBJ1-1; D might be TRBD1 (6 bases). The CDR3 loop is CASRLRGGTLNTEAFF. The CDR3 DNA reads as TGTGCCAGCAGACTTAGGGGGGGTACCCTGAACACTGAAGCTTTCTTT. The variable domain in full, with the rest retrieved from reference TRBV11-2 and TRBJ1-1, is EAGVAQSPRYKIIEKRQSVAFWCNPISGHATLYWYQQILGQGPKLLIQFQNNGVVDDSQLPKDRFSAERLKGVDSTLKIQPAKLEDSAVYLCASRLRGGTLNTEAFFGQGTRLTVV.